This T cell receptor (beta chain) was obtained from a study of blood T cell repertoires in COVID-19. At the level of the study: The cDNA or gDNA used as material had been derived from T cells, B-cell-depleted T cells, or PBMCs.

Trimming removed 4 bases from V and 0 bases from J, with 14 bases in between. Germline V lookup: CDR1 SGHRS, CDR2 YFSETQ. The CDR3 has 16 residues. Generated by immunoSEQ multiplex PCR, the TCRdb table keeps only in-frame clones and is missing some. The table lists about 290,000 clones, roughly 90% of them singletons. The Seattle site enrolled patients during active infection and followed them longitudinally. What was sequenced was peripheral blood. This sequence joins TRBV5-1 and TRBJ1-3, with D possibly matching TRBD1 (6 bases). The source is a woman aged 25 to 39 with COVID-19, enrolled during active disease. The CDR3 region has the DNA TGCGCCAGCAGCACCGGACAGAGTCTCTCTGGAAACACCATATATTTT. It yields the protein CASSTGQSLSGNTIYF.